A single TCR beta chain is shown here with its context. Its antigen is currently unknown. This record belongs to a study of graft-versus-host responses after intestinal transplantation. Overall study context: Each patient got anti-thymocyte globulin induction, then tacrolimus and steroids for about 3 years.

Processing released intraepithelial and lamina propria lymphocytes from the graft tissue. V was cut by 8 bases and J by 2 bases, with 16 bases left in between. From germline, CDR1 is MNHNY and CDR2 SVGAGI (reference sequence). The CDR3 contains 15 residues. Whole-study findings and limits: The marrow of recipients harbored GvH clones, and ileum or blood showed some of them first.

The repertoire was sequenced with immunoSEQ multiplex PCR; TCRdb's copy has only in-frame clones and lacks some. The top ten clones hold 4.3% of a sample with approximately 12,000 clones, around 79% of them seen once. The chain uses TRBV6-6 and TRBJ1-5; the D is unclear. The TCR was taken from a human patient who received an intestinal transplant, so some T cells may come from the graft donor. Sequenced material: ileum tissue, taken less than 150 days after intestinal transplantation. The chain's CDR3 is CASDWVSSGNQPQHF. In DNA form, the CDR3 reads TGTGCCAGCGATTGGGTTAGCTCGGGCAATCAGCCCCAGCATTTT.